Listed below are T cell receptor beta chains from one sample, sequenced in a study of blood T cell repertoires in COVID-19. Libraries were prepared by immunoSEQ multiplex PCR; TCRdb keeps only in-frame clonotypes and omits some of them. Among about 270,000 clones listed, less than 90% were seen once. The sequenced sample consisted of peripheral blood. The receptor source for this set is a man aged 60 to 75 who had recovered from COVID-19. The CDR3 runs from the conserved cysteine through the conserved F or W. D genes are given only for firm matches. Where a row states a size, it is once, few, many or the class of an expanded clone; other rows omit it.

D	length	size	V	J	CDR3	DNA
-	13	-	TRBV6-2/TRBV6-3	TRBJ1-1	CASSYVRGTEAFF	TGTGCCAGCAGTTACGTGAGAGGCACTGAAGCTTTCTTT
TRBD2	16	-	TRBV6-1	TRBJ2-1	CASSGVLAGGNNEQFF	TGTGCCAGCAGTGGTGTTCTAGCGGGGGGTAACAATGAGCAGTTCTTC
TRBD1	16	-	TRBV19	TRBJ2-5	CASSIGTGVQGETQYF	TGTGCCAGTAGTATAGGGACAGGCGTACAGGGAGAGACCCAGTACTTC
TRBD2	14	once	TRBV25-1	TRBJ2-1	CASSVAGLNNEQFF	TGTGCCAGCAGTGTAGCGGGGCTCAACAATGAGCAGTTCTTC
TRBD2	15	few	TRBV4-1	TRBJ2-1	CASSPLAGRYNEQFF	TGCGCCAGCAGCCCCTTAGCGGGGAGGTACAATGAGCAGTTCTTC
-	13	-	TRBV12-3/TRBV12-4	TRBJ1-2	CASSTTDSYGYTF	TGTGCCAGCAGCACGACAGATTCCTATGGCTACACCTTC
-	13	few	TRBV2	TRBJ1-2	CASSTGSERGYTF	TGTGCCAGCAGTACGGGGAGCGAGCGAGGCTACACCTTC
-	14	-	TRBV9	TRBJ1-6	CASSARSLDSPLHF	TGTGCCAGCAGCGCCCGGAGCCTTGATTCACCCCTCCACTTT
-	17	-	TRBV5-6	TRBJ1-5	CASSSPGGSGSNQPQHF	TGTGCCAGCAGCTCCCCGGGGGGATCGGGGAGCAATCAGCCCCAGCATTTT
TRBD1	15	-	TRBV9	TRBJ1-2	CASSVEQGANYGYTF	TGTGCCAGCAGCGTAGAACAGGGGGCGAACTATGGCTACACCTTC
TRBD1	15	-	TRBV5-4	TRBJ1-4	CASSPPGQGLEKLFF	TGTGCCAGCAGCCCGCCGGGACAGGGCCTCGAAAAACTGTTTTTT
-	14	-	TRBV5-4	TRBJ2-5	CASSSQGGQETQYF	TGTGCCAGCAGCTCCCAGGGGGGCCAAGAGACCCAGTACTTC
TRBD2	15	-	TRBV3-1/TRBV3-2	TRBJ2-5	CASSLATSPQETQYF	TGTGCCAGCAGCCTAGCGACTAGCCCCCAAGAGACCCAGTACTTC
-	13	-	TRBV13	TRBJ1-4	CASTIPTEEKLFF	TGTGCCAGCACAATACCGACAGAAGAAAAACTGTTTTTT
TRBD1	16	-	TRBV27	TRBJ2-5	CASSPTDRIITETQYF	TGTGCCAGCAGTCCGACGGACAGGATTATAACAGAGACCCAGTACTTC
TRBD1	16	-	TRBV6-1	TRBJ2-2	CASSEARDRDTGELFF	TGTGCCAGCAGTGAAGCGCGAGACAGGGATACCGGGGAGCTGTTTTTT
TRBD2	18	-	TRBV5-6	TRBJ2-7	CASSLPSGGPSSSYEQYF	TGTGCCAGCAGCTTGCCTAGCGGGGGGCCATCGAGCTCCTACGAGCAGTACTTC
TRBD1	15	-	TRBV9	TRBJ1-3	CASRGQADSGNTIYF	TGTGCCAGCAGAGGACAGGCTGACTCTGGAAACACCATATATTTT
TRBD1	16	-	TRBV27	TRBJ2-5	CASSQRPPGQKETQYF	TGTGCCAGCAGTCAAAGACCTCCGGGACAGAAAGAGACCCAGTACTTC
-	13	-	TRBV6-2/TRBV6-3	TRBJ2-7	CASSSFLAYEQYF	TGTGCCAGCAGTTCTTTCCTCGCCTACGAGCAGTACTTC